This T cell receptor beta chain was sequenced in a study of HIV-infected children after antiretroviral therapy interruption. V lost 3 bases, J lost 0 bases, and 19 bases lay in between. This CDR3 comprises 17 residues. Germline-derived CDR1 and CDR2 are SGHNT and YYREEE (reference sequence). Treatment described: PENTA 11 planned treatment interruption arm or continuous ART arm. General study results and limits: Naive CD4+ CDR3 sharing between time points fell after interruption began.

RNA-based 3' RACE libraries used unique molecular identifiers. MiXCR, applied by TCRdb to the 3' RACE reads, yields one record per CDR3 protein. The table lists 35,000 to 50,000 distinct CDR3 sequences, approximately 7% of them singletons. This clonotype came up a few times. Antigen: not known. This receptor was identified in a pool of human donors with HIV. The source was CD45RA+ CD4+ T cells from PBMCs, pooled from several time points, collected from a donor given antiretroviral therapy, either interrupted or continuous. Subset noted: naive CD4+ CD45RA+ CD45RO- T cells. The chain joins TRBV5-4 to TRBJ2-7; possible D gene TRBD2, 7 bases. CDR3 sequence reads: CASSSLPRAGASYEQYF. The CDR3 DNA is TGTGCCAGCAGCTCCCTTCCCAGGGCGGGGGCCTCCTACGAGCAGTACTTC.